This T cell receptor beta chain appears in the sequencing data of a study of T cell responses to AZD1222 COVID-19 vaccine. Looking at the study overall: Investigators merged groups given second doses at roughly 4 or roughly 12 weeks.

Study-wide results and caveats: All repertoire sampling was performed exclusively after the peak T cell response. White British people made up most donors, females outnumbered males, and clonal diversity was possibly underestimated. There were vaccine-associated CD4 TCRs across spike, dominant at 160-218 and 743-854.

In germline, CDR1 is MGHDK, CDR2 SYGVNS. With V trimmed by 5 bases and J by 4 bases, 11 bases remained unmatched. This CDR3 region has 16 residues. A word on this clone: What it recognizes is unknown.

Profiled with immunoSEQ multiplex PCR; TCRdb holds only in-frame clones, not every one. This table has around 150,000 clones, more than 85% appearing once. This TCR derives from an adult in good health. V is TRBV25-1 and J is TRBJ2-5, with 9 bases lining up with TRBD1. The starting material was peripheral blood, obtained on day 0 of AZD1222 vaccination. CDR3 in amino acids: CASSSTGQGKGETQYF. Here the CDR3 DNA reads TGTGCCAGCAGTAGTACGGGACAGGGAAAGGGAGAGACCCAGTACTTC. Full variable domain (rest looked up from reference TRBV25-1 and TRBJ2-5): EADIYQTPRYLVIGTGKKITLECSQTMGHDKMYWYQQDPGMELHLIHYSYGVNSTEKGDLSSESTVSRIRTEHFPLTLESARPSHTSQYLCASSSTGQGKGETQYFGPGTRLLVL.